Listed here are 26 T cell receptor beta chains from one sample, sequenced in a study of blood T cells in healthy people across ages. A sample-barcoded 5' primer and a J-beta primer mix were used in a second PCR of roughly 7 to 11 cycles. TCRdb re-called the 5' RACE reads with MiXCR, one entry per CDR3 protein. The sample includes around 1,000,000 distinct CDR3 sequences, less than 25% of them seen just once. This sample was shared with a second study, whose subject was T cells of mothers and their children.

The sequencing sample was made of blood. The receptor source for this set is a girl between 2 and 10 years old in good health.

This clonotype was counted only a few times. The gene calls are TRBV4-1 and TRBJ2-5; 8 bases map to TRBD2. The DNA matches TRBJ2-7 better at its end, which makes the J call doubtful. The CDR3 runs 17 residues. The germline CDR1 and CDR2 sequences are MGHRA and YSYEKL. CDR3 residues: CASSQLHVQAGAYEQYF. CDR3 nucleotides: TGCGCCAGCAGCCAACTCCACGTTCAAGCGGGGGCCTACGAGCAGTACTTC.

The V gene is TRBV11-1, the J gene TRBJ2-5; perhaps TRBD2 as D (6 bases). TRBJ2-1 matches the DNA end more closely, so the J call is doubtful. The CDR3 consists of 12 residues. CDR1 and CDR2 from the germline V gene are SGHAT and FQDESV (reference sequence). The chain's CDR3 is CAMAAGPNEQFF. Here the CDR3 DNA reads TGTGCCATGGCGGCGGGGCCCAATGAGCAGTTCTTC.

The chain carries TRBV14 and TRBJ1-1, with D unresolved. CDR3 length equals 16 residues. V was shortened by 0 bases and J by 1 base, with 12 bases between the two germline ends. From germline, CDR1 is SGHDN and CDR2 FVKESK. CDR3 coding DNA: TGTGCCAGCAGCCAAGATATAGGGAGAGGGAACACTGAAGCTTTCTTT. The encoded protein is CASSQDIGRGNTEAFF.

The chain uses TRBV9 and TRBJ1-2; 7 bases match TRBD1. Germline trimming cut 4 bases from V and 6 bases from J; bases unmatched to any gene: 9. Per the germline V gene, CDR1 is SGDLS and CDR2 is YYNGEE. This CDR3 is 14 amino acids long. The CDR3 is CASSHRGTVDGYTF. The CDR3 coding sequence is TGTGCCAGCAGCCACCGCGGGACAGTAGATGGCTACACCTTC.

In this sample, this clonotype turned up a few times. This sequence joins TRBV29-1 and TRBJ2-5; 9 bases agree with TRBD1. Germline assignment: CDR1 SQVTM and CDR2 ANQGSEA. Unmatched junction bases numbered 4, after V lost 3 bases and J lost 5 bases. The CDR3 loop spans 13 amino acids. CDR3 region: CSVEGTGMETQYF. The DNA of the CDR3 is TGCAGCGTTGAGGGGACAGGGATGGAGACCCAGTACTTC.

This clonotype was seen a few times. The chain recombines TRBV5-1 with TRBJ1-2; no definite D call. The CDR3 has 13 amino acids. The V gene lost 5 bases and the J gene lost 8 bases, with 16 bases spanning the gap. In germline, CDR1 is SGHRS, CDR2 YFSETQ. DNA for the CDR3: TGCGCCAGCAGTCGCCTTCGAGCCAGAGGCTACACCTTC. It is translated as CASSRLRARGYTF.

The chain couples TRBV7-9 to TRBJ1-4; D is unresolved. V gave up 1 base and J gave up 6 bases, with 9 bases separating them. Germline CDR1 and CDR2: SEHNR and FQNEAQ (reference sequence). The CDR3 spans 14 residues. CDR3 nucleotides: TGTGCCAGCAGCTTAGTGGACGGTCATGAAAAACTGTTTTTT. This encodes CASSLVDGHEKLFF.

There are a few counts of this clonotype. This sequence joins TRBV2 and TRBJ2-2; D is unresolved. Trimming took 7 bases from V and 0 from J, leaving 9 bases between them. The CDR3 consists of 14 residues. Looked up from germline, CDR1 is SNHLY and CDR2 is FYNNEI. The CDR3 sequence: CASNYRSNTGELFF. As DNA, the CDR3 is TGTGCCAGCAATTACAGATCGAACACCGGGGAGCTGTTTTTT.

There are a few counts of this clonotype. The chain recombines TRBV28 with TRBJ1-2; 11 bases map to TRBD1. The CDR3 contains 18 residues. Trimming removed 6 bases from V and 2 bases from J; junction bases left unmatched: 14. CDR1 and CDR2 from the germline V gene are MDHEN and SYDVKM. The CDR3 spells CASSPYGVGQGGNYGYTF. The CDR3 coding sequence is TGTGCCAGCAGCCCTTATGGGGTGGGACAGGGGGGAAACTATGGCTACACCTTC.

The J gene is TRBJ1-3, the V gene TRBV20-1; 7 nucleotides align to TRBD1. The CDR3 runs 14 residues. CDR1 is DFQATT, CDR2 SNEGSKA, per germline (reference sequence). The trim removed 6 bases at V and 4 bases at J, leaving 9 bases unmatched. CDR3 loop: CSARRDSLGNTIYF. As DNA, the CDR3 is TGCAGTGCACGCCGGGACAGTTTAGGAAACACCATATATTTT.

The rearrangement joins TRBV3-1 to TRBJ2-2; 9 positions match TRBD2. Germline V gives CDR1 LGHDT, CDR2 YNNKEL (reference sequence). V dropped 4 bases and J dropped 4; count of bases not matched to a gene: 10. The CDR3 runs 17 residues. The CDR3 spells CASSPRSLAGLTGELFF. The CDR3 nucleotides read TGTGCCAGCAGCCCACGGTCTCTAGCGGGGCTCACCGGGGAGCTGTTTTTT.

This clonotype has a handful of counts. The rearrangement joins TRBV20-1 to TRBJ2-3, with 8 bases fitting TRBD2. V was clipped by 6 bases and J by 2 bases; unmatched bases: 7. The germline CDR1 and CDR2 sequences are DFQATT and SNEGSKA (reference sequence). The CDR3 totals 14 residues. The chain's CDR3 is CSAPRGGFTDTQYF. The CDR3 nucleotides read TGCAGTGCCCCTCGCGGGGGGTTCACAGATACGCAGTATTTT.

This clonotype was counted only a few times. The chain joins TRBV5-6 to TRBJ1-2; D remains ambiguous. V lost 4 bases to trimming and J lost 8 bases, with 12 bases between them. The CDR3 extends over 12 amino acids. Germline V lookup: CDR1 SGHDT, CDR2 YYEEEE. Here the CDR3 DNA reads TGTGCCAGCAGCCCTCGCTTAGCCGGCTACACCTTC. The encoded protein is CASSPRLAGYTF.

The CDR3 reads CASTPLASYEQYF. The DNA for the CDR3 is TGTGCCAGCACCCCTTTAGCTTCCTACGAGCAGTACTTC. V is TRBV7-9 and J is TRBJ2-7; no reliable D call. This CDR3 contains 13 residues. Trimming removed 7 bases at V and 1 base at J, with 11 bases between. Germline V gene data show CDR1 as SEHNR and CDR2 as FQNEAQ (reference sequence).

In this sample, this clonotype turned up a few times. V gene TRBV10-3 combines with J gene TRBJ2-1, with D unclear. This CDR3 region has 16 residues. Germline assignment: CDR1 ENHRY and CDR2 SYGVKD. V was pared by 2 bases and J by 7 bases, with 18 bases between. In nucleotides, the CDR3 is TGTGCCATCAGTGAGGCCCCATACCACTTTCGGAATGAGCAGTTCTTC. As protein: CAISEAPYHFRNEQFF.

This clonotype was counted a few times. At one end the junction does not follow the germline gene, possibly because of a read error. The chain links TRBV4-2 to TRBJ1-3; no definite D call. Germline V CDR1 and CDR2: LGHNA, YNFKEQ. This CDR3 has 13 amino acids. The DNA for the CDR3 is TGTGCCTGCAGCCAAGTTCCCGGAAACACCATATATTTT. Translated, it gives CACSQVPGNTIYF.

This clonotype occurred a few times. The DNA for the CDR3 is TGCAGCGTTGCCTACACGGGGACGGGGGGGCGCGGAGAGAACACTGAAGCTTTCTTT. Its protein is CSVAYTGTGGRGENTEAFF. This chain uses TRBV29-1 with TRBJ1-1; possible D gene TRBD1, 6 bases. Trimming removed 4 bases from V and 1 base from J, with 28 bases in between. Per the germline V gene, CDR1 is SQVTM and CDR2 is ANQGSEA. The CDR3 spans 19 residues.

This chain connects TRBV28 to TRBJ2-1; D not certain. The CDR3 is made up of 17 amino acids. Trimming shortened V by 5 bases and J by 0 bases, and 17 bases separated the two germline ends. The germline V gene encodes CDR1 MDHEN and CDR2 SYDVKM. CDR3 DNA: TGTGCCAGCAGTGGGGTAGATGGGTGGAGCTCCTACAATGAGCAGTTCTTC. This translates into CASSGVDGWSSYNEQFF.

The chain recombines TRBV6-5 with TRBJ2-3; D unresolved. With 0 bases removed from V and 6 bases from J, the gap between germline ends came to 4 bases. The CDR3 covers 12 residues. Per the germline V gene, CDR1 is MNHEY and CDR2 is SVGAGI. DNA of the CDR3: TGTGCCAGCAGTTACTCGCCGGATACGCAGTATTTT. It translates to CASSYSPDTQYF.

This clonotype has only a few counts. The J gene is TRBJ2-5, the V gene TRBV20-1, with 8 bases that match TRBD2. Germline CDR1 DFQATT, CDR2 SNEGSKA (reference sequence). The V segment lost 0 bases and the J segment 1 base; nucleotides outside the gene matches: 7. The CDR3 is 16 amino acids. CDR3: CSARDLSGVLQETQYF. The CDR3 DNA is TGCAGTGCTAGAGATCTTAGCGGGGTCCTCCAAGAGACCCAGTACTTC.

The chain couples TRBV10-3 to TRBJ1-1; 9 bases agree with TRBD1. The CDR3 length is 15 residues. The V and J ends lost 0 bases and 1 base, in that order; junction bases with no gene match: 0. Germline V gene data show CDR1 as ENHRY and CDR2 as SYGVKD. As DNA, the CDR3 is TGTGCCATCAGTGAGTCGACAGGGGGGAACACTGAAGCTTTCTTT. Amino acids: CAISESTGGNTEAFF.

This rearrangement joins TRBV28 to TRBJ2-3, with D possibly being TRBD2 (5 bases). Trimming shortened V by 8 bases and J by 4 bases, and 19 bases separated the two germline ends. Germline V gene data show CDR1 as MDHEN and CDR2 as SYDVKM. CDR3 size: 15 residues. The chain's CDR3 is CASPPSPEVADTQYF. The CDR3 coding sequence is TGTGCCAGCCCCCCTAGCCCCGAGGTCGCAGATACGCAGTATTTT.

J is TRBJ2-7 and V is TRBV7-8, with D tentatively TRBD2 (5 bases). The V and J ends lost 3 bases and 0 bases respectively, with 9 bases between them. CDR3 length: 14 residues. Germline CDR1 SGHVS, CDR2 FQNEAQ. The CDR3 sequence: CASSLDFSSYEQYF. CDR3 sequence (DNA): TGTGCCAGCAGCTTGGACTTCAGCTCCTACGAGCAGTACTTC.

In its sample, this clonotype was seen a few times. The chain is built from TRBV7-3 and TRBJ1-6; no reliable D call. The V end was cut by 7 bases, the J end by 5 bases, with 6 bases between. CDR3 length: 12 residues. Germline loops: CDR1 SGHTA, CDR2 FQGTGA. This CDR3 is CASKRDNSPLHF. CDR3 bases: TGTGCCAGCAAACGGGATAATTCACCCCTCCACTTT. The full variable domain, with the rest looked up from reference TRBV7-3 and TRBJ1-6, is GAGVSQTPSNKVTEKGKYVELRCDPISGHTALYWYRQSLGQGPEFLIYFQGTGAADDSGLPNDRFFAVRPEGSVSTLKIQRTERGDSAVYLCASKRDNSPLHFGNGTRLTVT.

Concerning this clonotype: Compared with germline, one end of the junction differs, possibly owing to a read error. The chain joins TRBV7-6 to TRBJ2-5, with a weak D call TRBD2 (6 bases). Germline CDR1 is SGHVS and CDR2 is FNYEAQ. This CDR3 is 16 amino acids long. In DNA form, the CDR3 reads TGTGCCAGCAGCCTCCTTAGCGGAGCTTACAAGGATGAGCAGCTCTTC. Its translation is CASSLLSGAYKDEQLF.

The genes are TRBV4-2 and TRBJ1-3; 10 nucleotides agree with TRBD1. Germline trimming cut 3 bases from V and 2 bases from J; bases unmatched to any gene: 7. The CDR3 has 17 amino acids. CDR1 and CDR2 from the germline V gene are LGHNA and YNFKEQ. The CDR3 reads CASSHATTGGTGNTIYF. CDR3 nucleotides: TGTGCCAGCAGCCACGCTACGACAGGGGGCACTGGAAACACCATATATTTT.